One sample yielded the 10 T cell receptor beta chains listed below, sequenced in a study of early T cells in non-severe SARS-CoV-2 infection. TCRdb reprocessed the 5' RACE reads via MiXCR and lists one record per CDR3 protein. The sample comprises 50,000 to 70,000 distinct CDR3 sequences, roughly 8.4% of which are singletons, and roughly 3.5% rests with the top ten. The source material was whole blood. These receptors were collected from an adult who was a healthcare worker with PCR-confirmed SARS-CoV-2 infection or an uninfected control (not recorded which).

The sample holds many counts of this clonotype. The chain combines TRBV11-2 with TRBJ2-3; perhaps D is TRBD1 or TRBD2 (6 bases each). V was pared by 9 bases and J by 3 bases, with 16 bases between. This CDR3 spans 14 amino acids. The germline gives CDR1 SGHAT, CDR2 FQNNGV. The CDR3 protein is CASRSGGGTDTQYF. CDR3 in DNA: TGTGCCAGTAGGAGCGGAGGGGGAACAGATACGCAGTATTTT.

This clonotype was seen at least ten times. The chain has TRBV18 and TRBJ2-2, with D possibly called TRBD1 or TRBD2 (5 bases each). Trimming took off 2 bases at V and 4 bases at J, with 14 bases between the two ends. The CDR3 extends over 16 amino acids. Germline assignment: CDR1 KGHSH and CDR2 LQKENI. The CDR3 here is CASSPFQGDGTGELFF. As DNA, the CDR3 is TGTGCCAGCTCACCATTCCAAGGGGACGGCACCGGGGAGCTGTTTTTT. The entire variable domain, with the rest obtained from reference TRBV18 and TRBJ2-2, is as follows: NAGVMQNPRHLVRRRGQEARLRCSPMKGHSHVYWYRQLPEEGLKFMVYLQKENIIDESGMPKERFSAEFPKEGPSILRIQQVVRGDSAAYFCASSPFQGDGTGELFFGEGSRLTVL.

The genes are TRBV20-1 and TRBJ2-3; D may be TRBD2 (6 bases). This CDR3 is built from 12 residues. Germline V gene sequence: CDR1 DFQATT, CDR2 SNEGSKA (reference sequence). V shed 6 bases and J shed 5 bases, with 12 bases lying between them. The CDR3 sequence is CSARLGVDTQYF. In DNA, the CDR3 is TGCAGTGCAAGACTAGGAGTAGATACGCAGTATTTT.

The chain is built from TRBV7-2 and TRBJ2-5; the match to TRBD2 covers 11 bases. After removal of 5 bases from V and 0 bases from J, the junction contained 8 bases not matched to a gene. CDR3 length: 17 residues. CDR1 and CDR2 (germline): SGHTA, FQGNSA. The CDR3 bases are TGTGCCAGCAGCCCCAACCCTAGCGGGGGGTACCAAGAGACCCAGTACTTC. This gives the protein CASSPNPSGGYQETQYF.

The V call is TRBV6-6, the J call TRBJ2-2; 8 bases line up with TRBD1. The trim removed 4 bases at V and 3 bases at J, leaving 10 bases unmatched. CDR3 length equals 17 residues. The germline V gene has CDR1 MNHNY and CDR2 SVGAGI (reference sequence). The CDR3 reads CASSSYETGADTGELFF. DNA for the CDR3: TGTGCCAGCAGTTCTTATGAGACAGGGGCGGACACCGGGGAGCTGTTTTTT.

V and J are TRBV28 and TRBJ2-2; 7 bases fit TRBD1. Germline trimming cut 3 bases from V and 6 bases from J; bases unmatched to any gene: 4. Germline values: CDR1 MDHEN, CDR2 SYDVKM. The CDR3 length is 14 residues. The chain's CDR3 is CASSFDRVAGELFF. The CDR3 nucleotides are TGTGCCAGCAGTTTCGACAGGGTGGCCGGGGAGCTGTTTTTT.

This chain joins TRBV30 and TRBJ1-4; 7 bases match TRBD1. J lost 7 bases, V lost 4 bases, and 15 bases had no gene match. The CDR3 has 16 amino acids. Germline-derived CDR1 and CDR2 are GTSNPN and SVGIG (reference sequence). The CDR3 here is CAWTDAPTGRAEKLFF. In DNA form, the CDR3 reads TGTGCCTGGACCGACGCACCGACAGGGCGGGCTGAAAAACTGTTTTTT.

The chain joins TRBV12-3 or TRBV12-4 to TRBJ1-1; TRBD1 might be the D (6 bases). The V and J ends lost 5 bases and 0 bases respectively, with 10 bases between them. CDR3 length equals 14 residues. CDR3 amino acids: CASSVRDMNTEAFF. The DNA for the CDR3 is TGTGCCAGCAGTGTCCGGGACATGAACACTGAAGCTTTCTTT.

The chain joins TRBV7-6 to TRBJ1-1; 9 bases align to TRBD1. Germline V CDR1 and CDR2: SGHVS, FNYEAQ. Germline trimming cut 3 bases from V and 4 bases from J; bases unmatched to any gene: 12. The CDR3 is 17 amino acids. The CDR3 spells CASSFDRGAWESTEAFF. In DNA form, the CDR3 reads TGTGCCAGCAGCTTTGACAGGGGGGCGTGGGAAAGCACTGAAGCTTTCTTT.

The chain couples TRBV7-9 to TRBJ2-5; either TRBD1 or TRBD2 may supply D (5 bases each). The CDR3 extends over 13 amino acids. Germline-derived CDR1 and CDR2 are SEHNR and FQNEAQ (reference sequence). V was clipped by 3 bases and J by 5 bases, with 10 bases between them. DNA for the CDR3: TGTGCCAGCAGCTTCCTAGGGGACGAGACCCAGTACTTC. Its translation: CASSFLGDETQYF.